The 15 T cell receptor beta chains reported below all come from one sample, sequenced in a study of blood T cells in healthy people across ages. A sample-barcoded 5' primer and a J-beta primer mix were used in a second PCR of about 6 to 11 cycles. Each CDR3 protein is one row after TCRdb ran MiXCR on the 5' RACE reads. The sample holds 1.4 million to 1.5 million distinct CDR3 sequences, approximately 42% seen once. Sequencing input: blood. The source of these receptors is a woman between 18 and 29 years old in good health.

In its sample, this clonotype was seen a few times. The rearrangement uses TRBV20-1 and TRBJ2-7, with D uncertain. CDR1 DFQATT and CDR2 SNEGSKA come from the germline V gene (reference sequence). Between the trimmed V and J ends, which lost 0 bases and 0 bases, there was a span of 12 bases. This CDR3 has 15 residues. CDR3 DNA sequence: TGCAGTGCTAGAGATTGGGCAGAAAACTCCTACGAGCAGTACTTC. Residues: CSARDWAENSYEQYF.

The gene calls are TRBV25-1 and TRBJ2-3, with 8 positions matching TRBD1. There are 16 residues in the CDR3. Germline CDR1 MGHDK, CDR2 SYGVNS. V lost 5 bases, J lost 4 bases, and 11 bases stayed unmatched. The CDR3, as DNA: TGTGCCAGCAGTACCCGACAGGGGCACCTACCAGATACGCAGTATTTT. Amino acid sequence: CASSTRQGHLPDTQYF.

This clonotype was seen a few times. The chain combines TRBV7-2 with TRBJ2-7; 11 nucleotides line up with TRBD2. Germline V gene lookup returns CDR1 SGHTA and CDR2 FQGNSA. V shed 6 bases and J 9 bases; nucleotides not matched to a gene: 4. The CDR3 has 12 amino acids. This CDR3 is CASRPTSGRQYF. CDR3 DNA: TGTGCCAGCAGGCCCACTAGCGGGAGGCAGTACTTC.

This clonotype came up a few times. V usage is TRBV12-3 or TRBV12-4 and J usage is TRBJ2-4; D might be TRBD1 or TRBD2, each matching 5 bases. V was trimmed by 4 bases and J by 7 bases, leaving 8 bases between them. This CDR3 is 12 amino acids long. CDR3 sequence (DNA): TGTGCCAGCAGTTCCGGGACGAACATTCAGTACTTC. Amino acids: CASSSGTNIQYF.

The gene calls are TRBV6-2 or TRBV6-3 and TRBJ2-1, with 9 nucleotides matching TRBD2. The CDR3 contains 16 residues. J gave up 10 bases and V 2 bases, and 12 bases lay outside the gene matches. Germline V gene data show CDR1 as MNHEY and CDR2 as SVGEGT. CDR3 sequence (DNA): TGTGCCAGCAGTTACCCCGTAGCGGGGGCCCCCTTGGAGCAGTTCTTC. The encoded protein is CASSYPVAGAPLEQFF.

V and J are TRBV11-1 and TRBJ1-1, with D perhaps TRBD1 (5 bases). The CDR3 covers 15 residues. Trimming took off 5 bases at V and 3 bases at J, with 16 bases between the two ends. Germline V lookup: CDR1 SGHAT, CDR2 FQDESV (reference sequence). CDR3 region: CASSHATRQYTEAFF. The CDR3 coding sequence is TGTGCCAGCAGCCACGCGACACGACAGTACACTGAAGCTTTCTTT. Full variable domain (missing parts from reference TRBV11-1 and TRBJ1-1): EAEVAQSPRYKITEKSQAVAFWCDPISGHATLYWYRQILGQGPELLVQFQDESVVDDSQLPKDRFSAERLKGVDSTLKIQPAELGDSAMYLCASSHATRQYTEAFFGQGTRLTVV.

The genes are TRBV7-9 and TRBJ2-1; 15 bases fit TRBD2. Germline V gene sequence: CDR1 SEHNR, CDR2 FQNEAQ (reference sequence). Trimming cost V 7 bases and J 0 bases; bases outside gene matches: 7. The CDR3 has 18 amino acids. The CDR3 loop reads CASNQGLAGGSSYNEQFF. For the CDR3, the DNA is TGTGCCAGCAACCAGGGACTAGCGGGGGGTAGCTCCTACAATGAGCAGTTCTTC.

The chain employs TRBV4-2 and TRBJ1-1; 7 positions match TRBD1. V lost 4 bases and J lost 1; bases outside the gene matches: 6. The CDR3 is 15 amino acids. Per germline, CDR1 LGHNA and CDR2 YNFKEQ. The CDR3 spells CASSPQGGSNTEAFF. DNA of the CDR3: TGTGCCAGCAGCCCACAAGGGGGCTCGAACACTGAAGCTTTCTTT.

In the case of this clonotype: This may stem from a read error, because a much larger clone lies one nucleotide away. V gene TRBV7-8 combines with J gene TRBJ2-3; D is undetermined. The CDR3 spans 13 residues. From germline, CDR1 is SGHVS and CDR2 FQNEAQ. Trimming pared 1 base from V and 2 bases from J, leaving 4 bases between. CDR3 in amino acids: CASSLVDTDTQYF. Written as DNA, the CDR3 is TGTGCCAGCAGCTTAGTGGACACAGATACGCAGTATTTT.

In DNA form, the CDR3 reads TGTGCCAGCCACAGGGGTATCAATCAGCCCCAGCATTTT. The encoded protein is CASHRGINQPQHF. The chain links TRBV6-2 or TRBV6-3 to TRBJ1-5, with 7 bases lining up with TRBD1. The CDR3 totals 13 residues. Germline V gene lookup returns CDR1 MNHEY and CDR2 SVGEGT. The V and J ends lost 8 bases and 3 bases, in that order; junction bases with no gene match: 4.

This clonotype was counted only a few times. The CDR3 protein is CSVHGKTSLGTDTQYF. The CDR3 DNA is TGCAGCGTACACGGTAAAACTAGCCTTGGAACAGATACGCAGTATTTT. The V call is TRBV29-1, the J call TRBJ2-3, with D maybe TRBD2 (6 bases). The CDR3 has 16 amino acids. Trimming removed 6 bases at V and 3 bases at J, with 22 bases between. In germline, CDR1 is SQVTM, CDR2 ANQGSEA.

The chain links TRBV9 to TRBJ1-4; D not certain. Per germline, CDR1 SGDLS and CDR2 YYNGEE. The CDR3 consists of 15 residues. Trimming cost V 0 bases and J 3 bases, with 9 bases left between them. DNA for the CDR3: TGTGCCAGCAGCGTAGAAGGGTTGGCTAATGAAAAACTGTTTTTT. It encodes CASSVEGLANEKLFF.

This clonotype occurred a few times. This rearrangement joins TRBV25-1 to TRBJ1-5; D gene uncertain. From germline, CDR1 is MGHDK and CDR2 SYGVNS. Deletions cut 5 bases from V and 7 bases from J, with 15 bases between. This CDR3 contains 14 residues. The DNA of the CDR3 is TGTGCCAGCAGTCAGACGGGTATGGGACAGCCCCAGCATTTT. Translated, it gives CASSQTGMGQPQHF.

The chain links TRBV12-3 or TRBV12-4 to TRBJ2-7; 7 bases align to TRBD2. J lost 5 bases, V lost 6 bases, and 10 bases had no gene match. CDR3 length: 14 residues. For the CDR3, the DNA is TGTGCCAGCAGCCGATCTGGCGGGAGCAACGAGCAGTACTTC. This sequence encodes CASSRSGGSNEQYF.

This clonotype was found a few times. J is TRBJ2-5 and V is TRBV24-1, with D possibly matching TRBD1 (6 bases). CDR1 and CDR2 (germline): KGHDR, SFDVKD. This CDR3 region has 14 residues. V was shortened by 4 bases and J by 2 bases, with 10 bases between the two germline ends. The CDR3 is CATSDWTEQETQYF. The CDR3 DNA is TGTGCCACCAGTGACTGGACAGAGCAAGAGACCCAGTACTTC.